This T cell receptor (beta chain) stems from a study of shared clonotypes between healthy human individuals (dated by TCRdb to 2020 to 2022). With respect to the entire study: A few men and a couple of women, aged 18 to 49 years, made up the cohort. Per donor, leukapheresis produced somewhere between about 0.9 and 9.5 billion PBMCs. The study deeply sequenced blood TCR repertoires of several healthy adults to estimate repertoire size and the extent of clonotype sharing between individuals. Different laboratories and diverse techniques were used to prepare libraries and sequence TCR repertoires, to increase sequencing depth and limit assay-specific biases. For each donor, CD4 naive and CD4 memory were each run on three plates, CD8 naive on two plates, and CD8 memory on one plate.

Summary of the overall study and its limitations: Across several donors, approximately 5% of naive CD4, more than 3% of naive CD8, about 2.3% of memory CD4, and over 0.35% of memory CD8 clonotypes were shared. Naive subsets generally had larger estimated clonotype richness than memory subsets did. Incomplete sequencing was indicated by rarefaction of sorted-subset datasets, despite the large sequencing depth. Because the study included a small number of donors, the genetic and exposure-history diversity represented was limited. Compared with non-shared clonotypes, the clonotypes found in all four sorted-subset donors had higher generation probabilities. Sampling was restricted to blood, and TCR repertoires in tissue are likely to differ from TCR repertoires in blood. Pairwise subsampling led to the expectation that sequencing depth would affect the degree of clonotype sharing among donors.

From cysteine to phenylalanine, the CDR3 is 17 amino acids long. The only DNA kept is the CDR3, 51 bases in frame from the first base. The germline V gene provides CDR1 SGHRS and CDR2 YFSETQ. Germline trimming: 0 bases from V, 9 bases from J; junction bases outside gene matches: 11. CD8 naive samples consisted of CD45RO-negative cells that were positively selected for CCR7, yielding a CD45RA+CCR7+ population without TemRA cells. The donors were healthy, HIV-negative adults with no recently reported acute infections or vaccinations. All donors were Caucasian adults living in Nashville, Tennessee, USA. After blood collection by leukapheresis, PBMCs were isolated using Ficoll-Histopaque density gradient centrifugation and then cryopreserved in the vapor phase of liquid nitrogen. Analytical flow cytometry was used to check the purity and quantity of each magnetically sorted T cell population. Genomic DNA was isolated from every sorted fraction and measured by UV absorbance on a Nanodrop 2000c.

Turning to this clone: This clone's antigen is unknown. No base qualities exist here, and no much larger clone lies one base off it.

TCR CDR3 regions were amplified from genomic DNA by multiplex PCR using the deep immunoSEQ assay. Extracted genomic DNA from each cell subset was spread evenly across all wells of several immunoSEQ 96-well plates, with each plate serving as a replicate. Each replicate PCR for sorted subsets received roughly 0.2 ug genomic DNA, equal to roughly 33,000 T cell genomes. Purified libraries were measured with a Qubit 3.0 fluorometer, size-checked on a Bioanalyzer 2100, and measured again with the KAPA Library Quantification kit. Every immunoSEQ 96-well plate was sequenced on a separate single-read 150-cycle Illumina NextSeq 550 flow cell. The authors processed their data as follows. Because only junctional sequences without quality scores were contained in the immunoSEQ output, filtering matching that applied to full-length reads could not be performed. To assign V/J genes and CDR3, sequences were annotated against IMGT germline references using PyIR, a Python wrapper for IgBLAST v1.9. Reads with weak V/J assignments (E-value above 1e-6), missing CDR3, stop codons, out-of-frame junctions, or ambiguous translated residues were removed. V3J clonotypes were defined by identical inferred V gene, J gene, and CDR3 amino acid sequence. Percentage overlap between repertoires was calculated by dividing the number of shared unique clonotypes by the size of the smaller repertoire. Three approaches were used to assess repertoire richness: RTK rarefaction, the Chao1 estimator, and Recon v2.1 estimates of unobserved clonotypes. Generation probabilities for all TCRbeta clonotypes obtained by the gDNA method from a handful of donors were computed using OLGA. TCRdb retrieved this table from immuneACCESS and kept in-frame rearrangements only. Not all clones are present; in checked studies, unresolved V genes account for under half, and no reason is known for the remainder. V and J calls and clone size follow that table, whereas D and trimming were derived from the DNA. The sample data list about 1,800,000 clones, and about 94% of these were observed just once. The top ten clonotypes cover 0.95% to 1.5% of the sample.

The sequence came from a man aged 18 to 30 in good health. Sequencing input: naive CD8+ T cells sorted from blood. What this sample's cell subset or site label stands for: CD45RA+CCR7+. The rearrangement joined TRBV5-1 to TRBJ2-2, with 10 central nucleotides matching TRBD2. CDR3 sequence: CASSLALAGALHRELFF. The DNA sequence is as follows: TGCGCCAGCAGCTTGGCCCTAGCGGGGGCCCTTCACCGGGAGCTGTTTTTT.